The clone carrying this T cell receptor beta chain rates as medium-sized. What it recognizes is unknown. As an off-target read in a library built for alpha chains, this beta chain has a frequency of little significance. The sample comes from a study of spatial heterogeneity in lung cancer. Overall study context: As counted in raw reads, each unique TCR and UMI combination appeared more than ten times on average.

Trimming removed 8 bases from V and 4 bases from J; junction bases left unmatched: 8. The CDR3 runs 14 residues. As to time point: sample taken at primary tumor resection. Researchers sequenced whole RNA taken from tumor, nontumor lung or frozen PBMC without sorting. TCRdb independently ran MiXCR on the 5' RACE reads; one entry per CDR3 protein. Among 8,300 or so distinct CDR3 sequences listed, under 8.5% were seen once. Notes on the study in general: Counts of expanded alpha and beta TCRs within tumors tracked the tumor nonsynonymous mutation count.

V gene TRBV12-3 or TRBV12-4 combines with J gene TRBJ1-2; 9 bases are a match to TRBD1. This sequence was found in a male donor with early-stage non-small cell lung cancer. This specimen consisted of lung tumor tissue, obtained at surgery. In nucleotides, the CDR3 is TGTGCCAGCTCTCCGGGACAGGGCGGCTATGGCTACACCTTC. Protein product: CASSPGQGGYGYTF.